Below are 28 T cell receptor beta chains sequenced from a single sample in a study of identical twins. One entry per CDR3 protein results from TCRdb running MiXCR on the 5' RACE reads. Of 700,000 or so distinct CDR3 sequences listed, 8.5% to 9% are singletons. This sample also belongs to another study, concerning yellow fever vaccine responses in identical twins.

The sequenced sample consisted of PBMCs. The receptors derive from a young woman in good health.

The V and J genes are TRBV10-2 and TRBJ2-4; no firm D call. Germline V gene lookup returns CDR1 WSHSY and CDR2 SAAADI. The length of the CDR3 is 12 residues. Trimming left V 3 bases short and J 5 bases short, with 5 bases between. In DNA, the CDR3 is TGCGCCAGCAGTGATGTGGAAAACATTCAGTACTTC. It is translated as CASSDVENIQYF.

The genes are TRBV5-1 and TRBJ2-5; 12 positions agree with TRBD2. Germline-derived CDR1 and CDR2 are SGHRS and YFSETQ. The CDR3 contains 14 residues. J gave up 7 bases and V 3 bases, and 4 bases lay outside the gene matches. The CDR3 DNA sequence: TGCGCCAGCAGCTCCTCGACTAGCGGGGGGACCCAGTACTTC. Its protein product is CASSSSTSGGTQYF.

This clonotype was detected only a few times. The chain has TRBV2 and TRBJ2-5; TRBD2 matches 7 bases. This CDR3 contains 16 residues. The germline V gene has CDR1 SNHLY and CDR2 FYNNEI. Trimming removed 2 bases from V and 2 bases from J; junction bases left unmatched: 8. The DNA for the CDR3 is TGTGCCAGCAGTGAACCTGGACTAGAAGATCAAGAGACCCAGTACTTC. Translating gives CASSEPGLEDQETQYF.

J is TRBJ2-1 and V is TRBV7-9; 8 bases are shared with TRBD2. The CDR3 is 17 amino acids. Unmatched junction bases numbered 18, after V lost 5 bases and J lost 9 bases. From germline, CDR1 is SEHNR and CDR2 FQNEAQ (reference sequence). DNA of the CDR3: TGTGCCAGCAGCCCCTCTCTAGGGGCGGGGGGCCGCGGTGAGCAGTTCTTC. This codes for CASSPSLGAGGRGEQFF.

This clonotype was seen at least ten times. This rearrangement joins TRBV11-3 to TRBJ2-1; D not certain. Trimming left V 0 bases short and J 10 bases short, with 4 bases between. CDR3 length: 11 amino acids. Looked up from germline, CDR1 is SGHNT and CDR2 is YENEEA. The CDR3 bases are TGTGCCAGCAGCTTAGATCAAGAGCAGTTCTTC. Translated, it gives CASSLDQEQFF.

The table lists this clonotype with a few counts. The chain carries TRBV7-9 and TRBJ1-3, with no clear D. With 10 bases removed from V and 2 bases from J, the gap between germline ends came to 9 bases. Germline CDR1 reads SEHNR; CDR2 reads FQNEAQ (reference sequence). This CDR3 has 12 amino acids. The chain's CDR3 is CAIVEAGNTIYF. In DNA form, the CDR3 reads TGTGCCATTGTGGAGGCTGGAAACACCATATATTTT.

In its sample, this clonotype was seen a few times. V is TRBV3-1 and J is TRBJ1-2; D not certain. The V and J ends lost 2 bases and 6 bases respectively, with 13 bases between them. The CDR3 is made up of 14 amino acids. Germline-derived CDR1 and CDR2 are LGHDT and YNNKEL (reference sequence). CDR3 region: CASSQPWGLNGYTF. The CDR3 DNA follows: TGTGCCAGCAGCCAACCCTGGGGTTTGAATGGCTACACCTTC.

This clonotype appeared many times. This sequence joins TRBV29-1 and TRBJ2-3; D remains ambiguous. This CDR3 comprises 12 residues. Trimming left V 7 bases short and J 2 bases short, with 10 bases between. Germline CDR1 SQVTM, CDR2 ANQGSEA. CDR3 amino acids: CSAEGSTDTQYF. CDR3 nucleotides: TGCAGCGCAGAAGGCTCCACAGATACGCAGTATTTT.

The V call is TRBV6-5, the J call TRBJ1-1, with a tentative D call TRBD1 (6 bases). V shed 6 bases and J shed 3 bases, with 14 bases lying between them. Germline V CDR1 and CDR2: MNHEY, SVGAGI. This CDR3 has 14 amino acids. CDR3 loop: CASSLRDIHTEAFF. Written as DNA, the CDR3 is TGTGCCAGCAGCTTAAGGGACATACACACTGAAGCTTTCTTT.

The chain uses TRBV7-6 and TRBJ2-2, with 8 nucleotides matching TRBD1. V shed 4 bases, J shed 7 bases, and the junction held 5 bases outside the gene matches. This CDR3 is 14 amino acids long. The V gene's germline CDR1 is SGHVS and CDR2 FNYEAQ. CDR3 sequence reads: CASSSTGVIGELFF. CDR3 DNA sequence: TGTGCCAGCAGCTCGACAGGGGTTATCGGGGAGCTGTTTTTT. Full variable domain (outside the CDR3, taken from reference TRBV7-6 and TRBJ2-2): GAGVSQSPRYKVTKRGQDVALRCDPISGHVSLYWYRQALGQGPEFLTYFNYEAQQDKSGLPNDRFSAERPEGSISTLTIQRTEQRDSAMYRCASSSTGVIGELFFGEGSRLTVL.

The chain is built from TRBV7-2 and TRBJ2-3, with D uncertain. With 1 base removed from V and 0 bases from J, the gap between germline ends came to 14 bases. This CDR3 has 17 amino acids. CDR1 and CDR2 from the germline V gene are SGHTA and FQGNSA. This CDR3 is CASSLGVAVRSTDTQYF. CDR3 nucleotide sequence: TGTGCCAGCAGCTTAGGGGTGGCGGTACGGAGCACAGATACGCAGTATTTT.

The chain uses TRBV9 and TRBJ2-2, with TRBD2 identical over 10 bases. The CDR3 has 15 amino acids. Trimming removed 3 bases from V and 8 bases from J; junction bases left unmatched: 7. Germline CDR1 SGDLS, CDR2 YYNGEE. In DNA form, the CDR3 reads TGTGCCAGCAGCGGGGGACTAGCGCTCGTAGGGGAGCTGTTTTTT. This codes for CASSGGLALVGELFF.

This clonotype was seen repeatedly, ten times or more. The CDR3 protein is CASSQDLIGRTLNIQYF. CDR3 nucleotide sequence: TGTGCCAGCAGCCAAGATTTAATCGGGAGGACCCTAAACATTCAGTACTTC. The V and J genes are TRBV3-1 and TRBJ2-4; TRBD2 aligns across 7 bases. CDR3 length equals 17 residues. J gave up 6 bases and V 0 bases, and 11 bases lay outside the gene matches. Germline CDR1 LGHDT, CDR2 YNNKEL (reference sequence). Complete variable domain (other parts from reference TRBV3-1 and TRBJ2-4): DTAVSQTPKYLVTQMGNDKSIKCEQNLGHDTMYWYKQDSKKFLKIMFSYNNKELIINETVPNRFSPKSPDKAHLNLHINSLELGDSAVYFCASSQDLIGRTLNIQYFGAGTRLSVL.

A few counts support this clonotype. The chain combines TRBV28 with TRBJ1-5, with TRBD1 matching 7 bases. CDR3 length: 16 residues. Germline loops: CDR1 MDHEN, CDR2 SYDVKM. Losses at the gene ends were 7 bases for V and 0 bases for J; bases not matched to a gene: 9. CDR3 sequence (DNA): TGTGCCAGCACCAGGGGACAGACCTATAGCAATCAGCCCCAGCATTTT. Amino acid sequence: CASTRGQTYSNQPQHF.

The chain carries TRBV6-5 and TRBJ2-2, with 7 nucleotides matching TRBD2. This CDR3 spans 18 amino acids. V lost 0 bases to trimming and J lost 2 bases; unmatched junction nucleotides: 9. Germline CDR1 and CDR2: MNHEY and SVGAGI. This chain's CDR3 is CASSYSIYREENTGELFF. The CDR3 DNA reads TGTGCCAGCAGTTACTCGATTTACCGGGAGGAAAACACCGGGGAGCTGTTTTTT.

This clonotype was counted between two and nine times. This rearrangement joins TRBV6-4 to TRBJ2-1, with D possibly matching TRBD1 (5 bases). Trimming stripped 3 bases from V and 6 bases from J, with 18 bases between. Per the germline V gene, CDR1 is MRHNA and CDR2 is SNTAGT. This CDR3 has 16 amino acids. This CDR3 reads CASSEGGQGFVNEQFF. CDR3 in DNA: TGTGCCAGCAGTGAGGGTGGCCAGGGATTCGTCAATGAGCAGTTCTTC.

CDR3 bases: TGTGCCAGCAGTGGAAACTACAGGAGCTCCTACGAGCAGTACTTC. Amino acids: CASSGNYRSSYEQYF. The chain employs TRBV25-1 and TRBJ2-7, with a possible D match to TRBD1 (5 bases). Germline V CDR1 and CDR2: MGHDK, SYGVNS. The CDR3 contains 15 residues. V lost 4 bases, J lost 0 bases, and 13 bases lay in between.

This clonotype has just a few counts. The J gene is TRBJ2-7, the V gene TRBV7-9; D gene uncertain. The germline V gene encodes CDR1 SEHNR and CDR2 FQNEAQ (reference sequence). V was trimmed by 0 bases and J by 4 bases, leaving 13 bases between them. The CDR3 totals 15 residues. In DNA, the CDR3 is TGTGCCAGCAGCTTAGCGAATAACAGAGCGTACGAGCAGTACTTC. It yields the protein CASSLANNRAYEQYF.

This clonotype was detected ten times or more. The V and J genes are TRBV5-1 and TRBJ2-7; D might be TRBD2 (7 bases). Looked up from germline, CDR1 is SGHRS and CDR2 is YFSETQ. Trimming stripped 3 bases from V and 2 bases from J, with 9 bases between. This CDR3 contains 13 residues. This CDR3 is CASSSGGPYEQYF. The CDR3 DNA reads TGCGCCAGCAGCTCCGGGGGGCCCTACGAGCAGTACTTC.

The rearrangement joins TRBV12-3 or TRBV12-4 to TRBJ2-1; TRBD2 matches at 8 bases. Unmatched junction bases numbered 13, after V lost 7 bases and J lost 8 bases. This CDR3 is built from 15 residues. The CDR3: CASNSPGLVFYEQFF. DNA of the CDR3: TGTGCCAGCAATTCACCGGGACTAGTATTCTATGAGCAGTTCTTC.

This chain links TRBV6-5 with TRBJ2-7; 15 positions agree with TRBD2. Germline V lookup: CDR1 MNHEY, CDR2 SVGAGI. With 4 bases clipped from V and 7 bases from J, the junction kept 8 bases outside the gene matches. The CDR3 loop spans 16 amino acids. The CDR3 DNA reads TGTGCCAGCAGTTCGGGACTAGCGGGGGGTGGAGAAGAGCAGTACTTC. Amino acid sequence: CASSSGLAGGGEEQYF.

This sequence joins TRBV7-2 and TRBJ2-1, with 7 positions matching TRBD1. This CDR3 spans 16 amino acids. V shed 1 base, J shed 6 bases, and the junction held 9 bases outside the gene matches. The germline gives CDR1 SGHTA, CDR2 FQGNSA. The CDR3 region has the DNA TGTGCCAGCAGCTTAGGCGGAGTGACAGGGCGCAATGAGCAGTTCTTC. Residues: CASSLGGVTGRNEQFF.

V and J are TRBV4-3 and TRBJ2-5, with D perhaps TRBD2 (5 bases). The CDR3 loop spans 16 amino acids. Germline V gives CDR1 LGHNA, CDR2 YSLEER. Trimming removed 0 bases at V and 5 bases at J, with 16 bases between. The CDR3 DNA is TGCGCCAGCAGCCAAGAAACAGCTACGACGGGGGAGACCCAGTACTTC. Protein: CASSQETATTGETQYF.

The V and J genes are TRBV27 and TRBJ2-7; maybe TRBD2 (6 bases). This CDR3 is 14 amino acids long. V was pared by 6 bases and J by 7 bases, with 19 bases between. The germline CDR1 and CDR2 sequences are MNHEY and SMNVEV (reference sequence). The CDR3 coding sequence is TGTGCCAGCAGCCGCGGGGTGGGGACGAGAGAGCAGTACTTC. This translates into CASSRGVGTREQYF.

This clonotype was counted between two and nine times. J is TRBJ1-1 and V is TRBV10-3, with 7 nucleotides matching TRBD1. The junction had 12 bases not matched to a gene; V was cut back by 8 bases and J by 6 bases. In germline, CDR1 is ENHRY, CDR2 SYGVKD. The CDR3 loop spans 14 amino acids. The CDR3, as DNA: TGTGCCATCTCCCCGATGGACAGGTTGGCTGAAGCTTTCTTT. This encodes CAISPMDRLAEAFF.

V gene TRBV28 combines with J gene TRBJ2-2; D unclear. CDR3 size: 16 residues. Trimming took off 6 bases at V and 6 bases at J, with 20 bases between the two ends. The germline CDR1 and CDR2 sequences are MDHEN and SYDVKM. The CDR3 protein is CASSRPRVGPPGELFF. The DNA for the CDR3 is TGTGCCAGCAGCCGACCCCGGGTTGGACCACCCGGGGAGCTGTTTTTT.

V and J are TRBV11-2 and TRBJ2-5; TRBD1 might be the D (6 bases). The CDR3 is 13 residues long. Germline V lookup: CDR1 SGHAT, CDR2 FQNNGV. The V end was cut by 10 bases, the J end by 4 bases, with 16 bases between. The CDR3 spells CATSRGVRETQYF. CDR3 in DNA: TGTGCCACCTCCAGGGGTGTGCGAGAGACCCAGTACTTC.

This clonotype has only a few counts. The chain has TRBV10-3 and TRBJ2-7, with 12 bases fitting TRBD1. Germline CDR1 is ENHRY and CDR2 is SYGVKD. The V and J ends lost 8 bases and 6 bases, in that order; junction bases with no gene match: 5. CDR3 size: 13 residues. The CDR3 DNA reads TGTGCCATCGGTGGGACAGGGGGCGGCGAGCAGTACTTC. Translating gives CAIGGTGGGEQYF.